This T cell receptor beta chain was retrieved from a study of type 1 regulatory T cells. As for the study in general: This in vitro CD4 product, T-allo10, is enriched for Tr1 cells and alloantigen-specific. Broader study findings: Type 1 regulatory T cells had a more restricted TCR repertoire than non-type 1 regulatory T cells.

CDR3 size: 14 residues. Trimming removed 4 bases from V and 1 base from J, with 11 bases in between. The V gene's germline CDR1 is SGHKS and CDR2 YYEKEE (reference sequence). TCRdb recomputed calls from the reads with MiXCR, one row per CDR3 protein. The sample lists under 75,000 distinct CDR3 sequences, less than 25% seen once, with around 8.1% in the top ten. This clonotype has only a few counts. Its antigen is currently unknown. Source material: cultured type 1 regulatory T (Tr1) cells, either the whole culture or a sorted fraction (not recorded which). This chain links TRBV5-5 with TRBJ1-1; D might be TRBD1 (5 bases). The source is a human donor in good health. DNA for the CDR3: TGTGCCAGCAGCGCCACGACAGCGAACACTGAAGCTTTCTTT. Translated: CASSATTANTEAFF.